The rows below give T cell receptor beta chains drawn from one sample of a study of T cell responses to AZD1222 COVID-19 vaccine. The assay was immunoSEQ multiplex PCR, and TCRdb's table has in-frame clones only and misses some. This repertoire shows tens of thousands of clones, roughly nine tenths found once; its top ten account for approximately 5.2%. The sequenced sample was peripheral blood, obtained 28 days after the second AZD1222 dose. Receptors were obtained from an adult who received the AZD1222 COVID-19 vaccine. Each CDR3 is given with its conserved first and last residue. A D gene is named only where the DNA matches it firmly. The size field is filled for only some rows; it gives once, few, many or a size class.

j_call clone_size d_call v_call cdr3_nt cdr3_aa
TRBJ2-2 - TRBD1 TRBV3-1/TRBV3-2 TGTGCCAGCAGCCTAGGGACAGGAAGTTCCGGGGAGCTGTTTTTT CASSLGTGSSGELFF
TRBJ1-6 - TRBD1 TRBV30 TGTGCCTGCAAAAGGGACAGCAGCTCCTATAATTCACCCCTCCACTTT CACKRDSSSYNSPLHF
TRBJ1-5 - TRBD1 TRBV4-1 TGCGCCAGCAGCCAAGGGACAGGGATCTTTCAGCCCCAGCATTTT CASSQGTGIFQPQHF
TRBJ1-1 - - TRBV19 TGTGCCAGTAGTATACGTCTTGGTGGTAGCACTGAAGCTTTCTTT CASSIRLGGSTEAFF
TRBJ2-7 few - TRBV12-5 TGTGCTAGTGGTTTGGTACATGGGGCAGTCTACGAGCAGTACTTC CASGLVHGAVYEQYF
TRBJ2-1 - - TRBV7-9 TGTGCCAGCAGCTTTGGGGGTACCTACAATGAGCAGTTCTTC CASSFGGTYNEQFF
TRBJ1-5 - - TRBV18 TGTGCCAGCTCCTCGGGAATGGGGAATCAGCCCCAGCATTTT CASSSGMGNQPQHF
TRBJ1-2 - - TRBV7-6 TGTGCCAGCAGCCCACTATCAGGACCACCCTCTAACTATGGCTACACCTTC CASSPLSGPPSNYGYTF
TRBJ2-1 - TRBD2 TRBV27 TGTGCCAGCAGTTTAGAACTAGCGGCCTACGGTGAGCAGTTCTTC CASSLELAAYGEQFF
TRBJ1-5 - - TRBV4-1 TGCGCCAGCAGCCCCTCCGGGGGTTTAGGACAGCCCCAGCATTTT CASSPSGGLGQPQHF
TRBJ1-2 - - TRBV7-2 TGTGCCAGCAGCTCCCGCACAGGAAGTATTGGCTACACCTTC CASSSRTGSIGYTF
TRBJ2-5 - TRBD2 TRBV5-1 TGCGCCAGCAGCGCTAGCGGGGCGTCCCAAGAGACCCAGTACTTC CASSASGASQETQYF
TRBJ2-3 few TRBD2 TRBV6-5 TGTGCCAGCAGTTACTCTCCTAGCGGGGGGGCTCATACGCAGTATTTT CASSYSPSGGAHTQYF
TRBJ1-1 once TRBD1 TRBV5-1 TGCGCCAGCGGTAAGACAGGGAGCGAAGCTTTCTTT CASGKTGSEAFF
TRBJ1-3 - - TRBV19 TGTGCCAGTAGTATTGGAAGCAACACCATATATTTT CASSIGSNTIYF
TRBJ2-7 - TRBD1 TRBV7-9 TGTGCCAGCAGCCTTTCCGGGACAGGGGGCCTCTACGAGCAGTACTTC CASSLSGTGGLYEQYF
TRBJ1-5 - - TRBV19 TGTGCCAGTAGTATAGAGGGGCCCCAGCATTTT CASSIEGPQHF
TRBJ1-3 - TRBD1 TRBV6-5 TGTGCCAGCAGCGACGACAGGGGGCCTGGAAACACCATATATTTT CASSDDRGPGNTIYF
TRBJ1-5 - - TRBV5-1 TGCGCCAGCAGCTTGATGGGGGGCAATCAGCCCCAGCATTTT CASSLMGGNQPQHF
TRBJ1-1 - TRBD1 TRBV6-6 TGTGCCAGCAGTTGGACAGGATGGGGTGAAGCTTTCTTT CASSWTGWGEAFF
TRBJ2-1 - - TRBV7-2 TGTGCCAGCAGCTTAGTTGCGACTAGGGGGTACAATGAGCAGTTCTTC CASSLVATRGYNEQFF
TRBJ2-2 - - TRBV5-5 TGTGCCAGTGGGACGTACACCGGGGAGCTGTTTTTT CASGTYTGELFF
TRBJ2-1 - TRBD2 TRBV4-2 TGTGCCAGCAGCTCCCGGACTAGCGGGGGGGCCTATGAGCAGTTCTTC CASSSRTSGGAYEQFF
TRBJ1-1 - - TRBV18 TGTGCCAGCTCACCACCGTCGTCGGCGGTGGAAATAGCTTTCTTT CASSPPSSAVEIAFF
TRBJ1-2 - - TRBV5-1 TGCGCCAGCAGCTTGGACAGGCGAAATGGCTACACCTTC CASSLDRRNGYTF
TRBJ2-7 - - TRBV10-3 TGTGCCATAGCGGAGGGTATCCCCTACGAGCAGTACTTC CAIAEGIPYEQYF
TRBJ2-3 - TRBD1 TRBV11-2 TGTGCCAGCAGCCAACGGACAGGTAGCACAGATACGCAGTATTTT CASSQRTGSTDTQYF
TRBJ1-2 once TRBD1 TRBV24-1 TGTGCCACCAGTGATTTGCAAATAGGACAGGGAAACTATGGCTACACCTTC CATSDLQIGQGNYGYTF
TRBJ2-7 few - TRBV9 TGTGCCAGCAGCGTAGGGGTAACGGGAAGGTTATTGGAGCAGTACTTC CASSVGVTGRLLEQYF
TRBJ2-7 - - TRBV6-5 TGTGCCAGCAGAGTGGACATCTGGTCCTACGAGCAGTACTTC CASRVDIWSYEQYF
TRBJ1-1 - - TRBV30 TGTGCCTGGAGTGTACGGAAGAATGCTTTCTTT CAWSVRKNAFF
TRBJ1-1 - - TRBV7-6 TGTGCCAGCAGCTTAGTTCCGGACGGGAACACTGAAGCTTTCTTT CASSLVPDGNTEAFF
TRBJ1-2 - - TRBV7-2 TGTGCCAGCAGCTTAGTCCCCCAGGGAAAGGGCTACACCTTC CASSLVPQGKGYTF
TRBJ1-2 - - TRBV7-9 TGTGCCAGCAGCTTGTCCACTCTACCTAACTATGGCTACACCTTC CASSLSTLPNYGYTF
TRBJ2-2 - - TRBV9 TGTGCCAGCAGCGCCCAGGACACCGGGGAGCTGTTTTTT CASSAQDTGELFF
TRBJ2-3 - TRBD1 TRBV19 TGTGCCAGTAGTGCCCAAGGACAGGGAACAGCAGATACGCAGTATTTT CASSAQGQGTADTQYF
TRBJ1-6 - - TRBV19 TGTGCCAGCCGAGACAGAGCGGAACCCCTCCACTTT CASRDRAEPLHF
TRBJ2-1 few TRBD2 TRBV27 TGTGCCAGCATTAAATTAGCGGGGGGTCACAATGAGCAGTTCTTC CASIKLAGGHNEQFF
TRBJ1-5 - TRBD1 TRBV5-1 TGCGCCAGCAGCTTGGAGGGACAGAACAATCAGCCCCAGCATTTT CASSLEGQNNQPQHF
TRBJ2-7 - - TRBV20-1 TGCAGTGGCTGGGCCCGGGGCGAGCAGTACTTC CSGWARGEQYF
TRBJ1-5 - - TRBV5-1 TGCGCCAGCAGCTTGGATAGCAATCAGCCCCAGCATTTT CASSLDSNQPQHF